A single sample gave rise to the 20 T cell receptor beta chains below, sequenced in a study of T-cell reconstitution after alpha-beta-depleted transplantation in children. Unique molecular identifiers were built into the TCRbeta library. TCRdb reprocessed the PCR reads with MiXCR, giving one entry per CDR3 protein. The data show over 150,000 distinct CDR3 sequences, 5.5% to 7% seen once. Material: PBMCs, obtained before TCRalphabeta/CD19-depleted stem cell transplant. Every receptor here comes from a boy younger than 10 with acute lymphoblastic leukemia, due to receive a stem cell transplant.

This clonotype was counted many times. The V gene is TRBV10-3, the J gene TRBJ2-1; 7 bases fit TRBD1. V dropped 4 bases and J dropped 10; count of bases not matched to a gene: 7. There are 13 residues in the CDR3. CDR1 ENHRY and CDR2 SYGVKD come from the germline V gene. The CDR3 DNA follows: TGTGCCATCAGTGGCCTGACAGGGAACGAGCAGTTCTTC. As protein: CAISGLTGNEQFF.

This clonotype was found a few times. V is TRBV20-1 and J is TRBJ1-2; 7 positions agree with TRBD1. V was pared by 8 bases and J by 4 bases, with 7 bases of the junction left unmatched. CDR1 and CDR2 (germline): DFQATT, SNEGSKA (reference sequence). The CDR3 loop spans 12 amino acids. CDR3 sequence reads: CSSDPGGYGYTF. The CDR3 bases are TGCAGTTCCGACCCAGGGGGCTATGGCTACACCTTC.

This clonotype has a count of ten or more. V and J are TRBV27 and TRBJ1-5; D gene unclear. Looked up from germline, CDR1 is MNHEY and CDR2 is SMNVEV (reference sequence). V lost 2 bases and J lost 8, with 10 bases in between. There are 13 residues in the CDR3. The CDR3 sequence is CASSLRVGEPQHF. The CDR3, as DNA: TGTGCCAGCAGTTTAAGGGTCGGAGAGCCCCAGCATTTT.

Ten or more counts support this clonotype. This rearrangement joins TRBV27 to TRBJ2-1; 12 positions match TRBD2. Per the germline V gene, CDR1 is MNHEY and CDR2 is SMNVEV (reference sequence). The CDR3 extends over 16 amino acids. Unmatched junction bases numbered 11, after V lost 4 bases and J lost 10 bases. The CDR3 nucleotides read TGTGCCAGCAGTTCGTACGCTAGCGGGGGGGCCGACGAGCAGTTCTTC. Residues: CASSSYASGGADEQFF.

Written as DNA, the CDR3 is TGTGCCAACCCCGGGTTCACCGGGGAGCTGTTTTTT. Protein sequence: CANPGFTGELFF. This chain links TRBV19 with TRBJ2-2; D not certain. CDR1 is LNHDA and CDR2 is SQIVND in the germline V gene (reference sequence). Trimming stripped 10 bases from V and 4 bases from J, with 10 bases between. The CDR3 spans 12 residues.

This clonotype was picked up many times. The V gene is TRBV12-3 or TRBV12-4, the J gene TRBJ2-2; D unclear. The CDR3 is 14 amino acids. V was shortened by 2 bases and J by 2 bases, with 6 bases between the two germline ends. The CDR3 spells CASSLWLNTGELFF. CDR3 DNA sequence: TGTGCCAGCAGTTTATGGCTTAACACCGGGGAGCTGTTTTTT.

This clonotype was counted many times. The rearrangement links TRBV5-1 to TRBJ1-1; D is uncertain. The CDR3 runs 15 residues. V dropped 4 bases and J dropped 1 base, with 14 bases sitting between them. CDR1 and CDR2 (germline): SGHRS, YFSETQ. The CDR3 is CASSQEQIGNTEAFF. The CDR3 nucleotides read TGCGCCAGCAGCCAAGAACAGATTGGGAACACTGAAGCTTTCTTT.

This clonotype was recorded a few times. J is TRBJ2-1 and V is TRBV3-1, with TRBD2 matching over 12 bases. The V gene's germline CDR1 is LGHDT and CDR2 YNNKEL (reference sequence). The CDR3 spans 15 residues. The V gene end was trimmed by 2 bases and the J gene end by 7 bases; junction bases not matched to a gene: 3. The CDR3 sequence is CASSQTSGGINEQFF. Here the CDR3 DNA reads TGTGCCAGCAGCCAAACTAGCGGGGGGATAAATGAGCAGTTCTTC.

In this sample, this clonotype turned up a few times. V is TRBV7-2 and J is TRBJ2-3; D unresolved. This CDR3 spans 13 amino acids. The germline CDR1 and CDR2 sequences are SGHTA and FQGNSA. V lost 1 base to trimming and J lost 5 bases, with 7 bases between them. CDR3 region: CASSLVRLDTQYF. The CDR3 DNA follows: TGTGCCAGCAGCTTAGTTCGGTTAGATACGCAGTATTTT.

This clonotype was seen many times. This chain connects TRBV4-3 to TRBJ2-1, with unresolved D. In germline, CDR1 is LGHNA, CDR2 YSLEER. The CDR3 is 15 amino acids. Trimming shortened V by 2 bases and J by 0 bases, and 8 bases separated the two germline ends. The CDR3 DNA reads TGCGCCAGCAGCCAAATGACGATCTCCTACAATGAGCAGTTCTTC. Encoded protein: CASSQMTISYNEQFF.

This clonotype was detected only a few times. V usage is TRBV4-2 and J usage is TRBJ2-6; D not resolved. Germline loops: CDR1 LGHNA, CDR2 YNFKEQ. V lost 2 bases and J 0 bases, leaving 8 bases between the germline ends. This CDR3 is built from 16 residues. The CDR3 bases are TGTGCCAGCAGCCAATATGGACGCTCTGGGGCCAACGTCCTGACTTTC. This sequence encodes CASSQYGRSGANVLTF.

This clonotype was detected many times. V gene TRBV28 combines with J gene TRBJ2-7, with no clear D. Germline lookup yields CDR1 MDHEN and CDR2 SYDVKM. Trimming took off 6 bases at V and 0 bases at J, with 18 bases between the two ends. This CDR3 has 16 residues. The CDR3 bases are TGTGCCAGCAGCCTGAGCGTCAACTTTGCCTCCTACGAGCAGTACTTC. Its protein is CASSLSVNFASYEQYF.

The J gene is TRBJ1-1, the V gene TRBV4-3; maybe TRBD1 (5 bases). The length of the CDR3 is 14 residues. Germline-derived CDR1 and CDR2 are LGHNA and YSLEER. Deletions cut 2 bases from V and 11 bases from J, with 18 bases between. Written as DNA, the CDR3 is TGCGCCAGCAGCCAAAAGCTGGGGCGCGCGGAGGCTTTCTTT. Protein product: CASSQKLGRAEAFF.

This clonotype was observed a few times. The V gene is TRBV9, the J gene TRBJ2-2; tentative D call: TRBD1 (5 bases). V was trimmed by 0 bases and J by 5 bases, leaving 11 bases between them. Per the germline V gene, CDR1 is SGDLS and CDR2 is YYNGEE. The length of the CDR3 is 15 residues. The CDR3 region is CASSVAGMGTGELFF. Written as DNA, the CDR3 is TGTGCCAGCAGCGTAGCAGGGATGGGTACCGGGGAGCTGTTTTTT.

This clonotype was seen repeatedly, ten times or more. The J gene is TRBJ2-1, the V gene TRBV20-1; 8 bases match TRBD2. CDR1 and CDR2 (germline): DFQATT, SNEGSKA (reference sequence). The CDR3 runs 13 residues. Losses at the gene ends were 6 bases for V and 9 bases for J; bases not matched to a gene: 10. For the CDR3, the DNA is TGCAGTGCCGGACTAGCCGGGACCGTTGAGCAGTTCTTC. Protein sequence: CSAGLAGTVEQFF.

This clonotype was detected ten times or more. The V call is TRBV5-8, the J call TRBJ2-5; 8 positions match TRBD1. This CDR3 comprises 15 residues. The germline CDR1 and CDR2 sequences are SGHTS and YDEGEE. The junction had 7 bases not matched to a gene; V was cut back by 4 bases and J by 2 bases. CDR3 residues: CASSPGQGIQETQYF. In DNA, the CDR3 is TGTGCCAGCAGCCCCGGACAGGGCATTCAAGAGACCCAGTACTTC.

This clonotype was picked up a small number of times. The V and J genes are TRBV12-3 or TRBV12-4 and TRBJ1-5; no reliable D call. Trimming removed 4 bases at V and 7 bases at J, with 11 bases between. CDR3 length: 13 residues. The CDR3 region is CASSSWVGQPQHF. The CDR3 bases are TGTGCCAGCAGTTCGTGGGTAGGGCAGCCCCAGCATTTT.

This clonotype was counted ten times or more. V is TRBV11-2 and J is TRBJ2-2; TRBD1 matches at 9 bases. The CDR3 runs 16 residues. V shed 5 bases and J 3 bases; nucleotides not matched to a gene: 7. Germline V gives CDR1 SGHAT, CDR2 FQNNGV. The CDR3 sequence is CASSLTGGRDTGELFF. In DNA form, the CDR3 reads TGTGCCAGCAGCCTGACAGGGGGACGGGACACCGGGGAGCTGTTTTTT.

The J gene is TRBJ2-1, the V gene TRBV4-3; D not certain. The CDR3 contains 16 residues. Deletions cut 4 bases from V and 2 bases from J, with 15 bases between. Germline V gene lookup returns CDR1 LGHNA and CDR2 YSLEER. The CDR3 region is CASSPQGQNPYNEQFF. The DNA for the CDR3 is TGCGCCAGCAGCCCCCAAGGCCAGAACCCCTACAATGAGCAGTTCTTC.

This clonotype was detected ten times or more. The chain couples TRBV12-3 or TRBV12-4 to TRBJ2-3; D possibly corresponds to TRBD2 (6 bases). Trimming left V 6 bases short and J 6 bases short, with 19 bases between. The CDR3 has 15 amino acids. The chain's CDR3 is CASRPRLGDLDTQYF. The DNA for the CDR3 is TGTGCCAGCAGACCTCGACTAGGGGATTTGGATACGCAGTATTTT.